Listed here are 14 T cell receptor beta chains from one sample, sequenced in a study of cytomegalovirus exposure and HLA in healthy donors. The PCR was carried out with 60 Vbeta primers and 13 Jbeta primers. The protocol was immunoSEQ multiplex PCR, while the TCRdb copy is restricted to in-frame clones and leaves out a portion. The data hold 120,000 to 150,000 clones, with 82% observed a single time. The source material was PBMCs. Source of these receptors: a male donor in good health and CMV-seronegative.

The chain carries TRBV5-1 and TRBJ2-7; TRBD1 agrees at 7 bases. Germline V gene data show CDR1 as SGHRS and CDR2 as YFSETQ. V lost 0 bases and J lost 3; bases outside the gene matches: 6. The CDR3 loop spans 15 amino acids. CDR3: CASSLGAGQDYEQYF. In DNA form, the CDR3 reads TGCGCCAGCAGCTTGGGCGCCGGACAGGACTACGAGCAGTACTTC. Supplemented by reference TRBV5-1 and TRBJ2-7, the full variable domain reads KAGVTQTPRYLIKTRGQQVTLSCSPISGHRSVSWYQQTPGQGLQFLFEYFSETQRNKGNFPGRFSGRQFSNSRSEMNVSTLELGDSALYLCASSLGAGQDYEQYFGPGTRLTVT.

This chain joins TRBV7-9 and TRBJ2-7, with 8 nucleotides matching TRBD2. The CDR3 runs 15 residues. The germline V gene has CDR1 SEHNR and CDR2 FQNEAQ (reference sequence). Losses at the gene ends were 4 bases for V and 3 bases for J; bases not matched to a gene: 8. Here the CDR3 reads CASSSRGSGNYEQYF. The DNA for the CDR3 is TGTGCCAGCAGCTCCCGGGGTAGCGGGAACTACGAGCAGTACTTC.

V is TRBV30 and J is TRBJ2-3; D ambiguous. CDR3 length: 13 residues. The ends were cut back, 2 bases at V and 6 bases at J, with 12 bases in the middle. Germline V gene sequence: CDR1 GTSNPN, CDR2 SVGIG (reference sequence). This CDR3 is CAWSLLVGDTQYF. For the CDR3, the DNA is TGTGCCTGGAGTTTGTTAGTCGGGGATACGCAGTATTTT.

CDR3: CASDRTRLGETQYF. The CDR3 DNA reads as TGTGCCAGCGATCGTACTAGGCTCGGGGAGACCCAGTACTTC. The V and J genes are TRBV6-4 and TRBJ2-5; TRBD2 is a possible D gene (5 bases). The germline gives CDR1 MRHNA, CDR2 SNTAGT. This CDR3 has 14 amino acids. V was shortened by 8 bases and J by 5 bases, with 18 bases between the two germline ends.

This clone was picked up a small number of times. The rearrangement uses TRBV18 and TRBJ2-7; no definite D call. The CDR3 consists of 15 residues. Germline CDR1 is KGHSH and CDR2 is LQKENI. V was clipped by 3 bases and J by 1 base, with 13 bases between them. The CDR3 DNA is TGTGCCAGCTCACCGACCAGCGATAGTTCCTACGAGCAGTACTTC. This codes for CASSPTSDSSYEQYF.

This sequence joins TRBV6-5 and TRBJ2-3; TRBD1 is a possible D gene (5 bases). Germline assignment: CDR1 MNHEY and CDR2 SVGAGI. CDR3 length: 12 residues. The V end lost 4 bases, the J end lost 10 bases, and 12 bases lay between the germline ends. This chain's CDR3 is CASSSGSAAQYF. DNA for the CDR3: TGTGCCAGCAGTTCAGGGTCCGCGGCGCAGTATTTT.

The rearrangement joins TRBV15 to TRBJ1-3, with D unresolved. This CDR3 is built from 14 residues. Trimming took 1 base from V and 2 from J, leaving 6 bases between them. The germline V gene encodes CDR1 LNHNV and CDR2 YYDKDF (reference sequence). The DNA for the CDR3 is TGTGCCACCAGCAGAGCCCTCCCTGGAAACACCATATATTTT. Translation gives CATSRALPGNTIYF.

This chain links TRBV5-1 with TRBJ2-5; 7 nucleotides line up with TRBD2. The trim removed 0 bases at V and 3 bases at J, leaving 5 bases unmatched. The germline V gene encodes CDR1 SGHRS and CDR2 YFSETQ. CDR3 length: 15 residues. Written as DNA, the CDR3 is TGCGCCAGCAGCTTGGTCCTAGCGGCCGAAGAGACCCAGTACTTC. This translates into CASSLVLAAEETQYF.

The genes are TRBV14 and TRBJ1-1; D possibly corresponds to TRBD1 (6 bases). Trimming shortened V by 6 bases and J by 4 bases, and 15 bases separated the two germline ends. This CDR3 region has 14 residues. Germline V gene sequence: CDR1 SGHDN, CDR2 FVKESK. The CDR3 DNA is TGTGCCAGCAGTCGAACAGGGTTGGGCACTGAAGCTTTCTTT. Translated: CASSRTGLGTEAFF.

This chain joins TRBV15 and TRBJ2-3; possibly TRBD1 or TRBD2 for D (10 bases each). This CDR3 region has 19 residues. Per the germline V gene, CDR1 is LNHNV and CDR2 is YYDKDF (reference sequence). V lost 5 bases and J lost 4, with 28 bases in between. CDR3 residues: CATSRTGGLAGGSSDTQYF. The CDR3 DNA reads as TGTGCCACCAGCCGGACAGGGGGATTAGCGGGGGGATCCTCAGATACGCAGTATTTT.

The V and J genes are TRBV6-6 and TRBJ2-3, with 7 nucleotides matching TRBD1. The CDR3 spans 15 residues. Germline assignment: CDR1 MNHNY and CDR2 SVGAGI (reference sequence). V shed 6 bases, J shed 1 base, and the junction held 7 bases outside the gene matches. The CDR3 nucleotides are TGTGCCAGCAGACTCGAGGGGGCTGGCACAGATACGCAGTATTTT. It specifies CASRLEGAGTDTQYF.

The chain joins TRBV30 to TRBJ2-3; tentative D call: TRBD2 (6 bases). The CDR3 is made up of 13 amino acids. Looked up from germline, CDR1 is GTSNPN and CDR2 is SVGIG (reference sequence). Trimming removed 3 bases at V and 7 bases at J, with 14 bases between. CDR3 in amino acids: CAWRDPGRYTQYF. In nucleotides, the CDR3 is TGTGCCTGGAGGGACCCGGGGAGGTATACGCAGTATTTT.

DNA for the CDR3: TGTGCCAGCAGCTCGGGAGGGGAGACCCAGTACTTC. This encodes CASSSGGETQYF. The J gene is TRBJ2-5, the V gene TRBV5-6, with TRBD2 matching 8 bases. J was trimmed by 5 bases and V by 3 bases; bases with no gene match: 0. Germline lookup yields CDR1 SGHDT and CDR2 YYEEEE. CDR3 size: 12 residues.

The chain links TRBV12-1 to TRBJ2-6; TRBD2 was called by the table and not checked on the DNA. TRBV12-1 constitutes a pseudogene. The CDR3 has 14 residues. The CDR3 reads CASSRGGGSNVLTF. DNA of the CDR3: TGTGCCAGCAGCCGGGGAGGAGGGTCCAACGTCCTGACTTTC.